These 30 T cell receptor beta chains share one sample of origin, sequenced in a study of T cell changes during pregnancy in multiple sclerosis. Measured with immunoSEQ multiplex PCR; TCRdb has only the in-frame clones, and not every one. The sample has 55,000 to 70,000 clones; 92% are singletons. The material was peripheral blood, obtained in the second trimester of pregnancy. These receptors were obtained from a female donor in good health, enrolled as a control in a pregnancy study.

The rearrangement joins TRBV7-8 to TRBJ1-4; D gene uncertain. V was clipped by 1 base and J by 0 bases, with 12 bases between them. Germline CDR1 and CDR2: SGHVS and FQNEAQ. This CDR3 spans 17 amino acids. CDR3 sequence: CASSLGSQTATNEKLFF. Written as DNA, the CDR3 is TGTGCCAGCAGCTTAGGATCCCAGACTGCAACTAATGAAAAACTGTTTTTT.

The J gene is TRBJ1-1, the V gene TRBV19; tentative D call: TRBD1 (5 bases). There are 13 residues in the CDR3. Germline CDR1 is LNHDA and CDR2 is SQIVND (reference sequence). Trimming removed 3 bases from V and 6 bases from J, with 11 bases in between. The CDR3 nucleotides are TGTGCCAGTAGTATTGGCCGGGGGGCTGAAGCTTTCTTT. Protein: CASSIGRGAEAFF.

The V and J genes are TRBV5-1 and TRBJ1-1; D is unclear. The V end was cut by 0 bases, the J end by 2 bases, with 5 bases between. Germline V gene data show CDR1 as SGHRS and CDR2 as YFSETQ. The CDR3 is made up of 13 amino acids. The CDR3 sequence is CASSLGSNTEAFF. CDR3 nucleotide sequence: TGCGCCAGCAGCTTGGGCAGTAACACTGAAGCTTTCTTT.

This chain uses TRBV29-1 with TRBJ2-7, with D perhaps TRBD1 (5 bases). CDR1 and CDR2 (germline): SQVTM, ANQGSEA. V was trimmed by 0 bases and J by 3 bases, leaving 6 bases between them. The CDR3 totals 12 residues. The CDR3 sequence: CSVEEQGYEQYF. CDR3 in DNA: TGCAGCGTTGAAGAGCAGGGCTACGAGCAGTACTTC.

This chain joins TRBV30 and TRBJ2-3; possibly TRBD2 for D (7 bases). Germline CDR1 GTSNPN, CDR2 SVGIG (reference sequence). The CDR3 consists of 15 residues. V was trimmed by 7 bases and J by 2 bases, leaving 19 bases between them. The CDR3 region has the DNA TGTGCCTACTTCTGGAGCGGGACATCCACAGATACGCAGTATTTT. Its translation is CAYFWSGTSTDTQYF.

The chain recombines TRBV7-8 with TRBJ1-2; D is unresolved. Germline-derived CDR1 and CDR2 are SGHVS and FQNEAQ. The CDR3 length is 15 residues. V lost 5 bases to trimming and J lost 0 bases, with 13 bases between them. CDR3 sequence reads: CASSPTGRANYGYTF. The CDR3 bases are TGTGCCAGCAGCCCTACTGGGAGAGCTAACTATGGCTACACCTTC.

Only one count was recorded for this clone. The chain has TRBV27 and TRBJ2-2; 9 nucleotides agree with TRBD2. Germline V CDR1 and CDR2: MNHEY, SMNVEV (reference sequence). The CDR3 runs 15 residues. Unmatched junction bases numbered 3, after V lost 2 bases and J lost 5 bases. CDR3 sequence reads: CASSLILAGTGELFF. The CDR3 DNA sequence: TGTGCCAGCAGTTTAATCCTAGCGGGAACCGGGGAGCTGTTTTTT.

The chain is built from TRBV7-9 and TRBJ1-3, with 7 nucleotides matching TRBD1. The CDR3 runs 16 residues. Germline CDR1 and CDR2: SEHNR and FQNEAQ (reference sequence). The V gene end was trimmed by 3 bases and the J gene end by 4 bases; junction bases not matched to a gene: 9. The CDR3 loop reads CASSFPTGQKGNTIYF. The CDR3 DNA follows: TGTGCCAGCAGCTTCCCGACAGGGCAGAAGGGAAACACCATATATTTT.

V usage is TRBV6-4 and J usage is TRBJ1-6; 9 nucleotides line up with TRBD1. The trim removed 5 bases at V and 5 bases at J, leaving 1 base unmatched. Germline values: CDR1 MRHNA, CDR2 SNTAGT. This CDR3 has 14 residues. The CDR3 DNA is TGTGCCAGCAGTCGGACAGGGGATAATTCACCCCTCCACTTT. Protein product: CASSRTGDNSPLHF.

The genes are TRBV28 and TRBJ2-2; 8 bases are shared with TRBD2. The CDR3 spans 16 residues. Unmatched junction bases numbered 6, after V lost 0 bases and J lost 6 bases. CDR1 is MDHEN, CDR2 SYDVKM, per germline. The CDR3 protein is CASSLWSGSLPGELFF. For the CDR3, the DNA is TGTGCCAGCAGTTTATGGAGCGGGAGTTTGCCCGGGGAGCTGTTTTTT.

The CDR3, as DNA: TGCGCCAGCAGCTTTAAACGGGAGACAGACAATGAGCAGTTCTTC. It is translated as CASSFKRETDNEQFF. The V gene is TRBV5-1, the J gene TRBJ2-1, with TRBD2 as a possible D gene (6 bases). The CDR3 is 15 amino acids. V was pared by 2 bases and J by 5 bases, with 14 bases between. Per the germline V gene, CDR1 is SGHRS and CDR2 is YFSETQ. The full variable domain, its missing parts supplied by reference TRBV5-1 and TRBJ2-1, is KAGVTQTPRYLIKTRGQQVTLSCSPISGHRSVSWYQQTPGQGLQFLFEYFSETQRNKGNFPGRFSGRQFSNSRSEMNVSTLELGDSALYLCASSFKRETDNEQFFGPGTRLTVL.

The rearrangement links TRBV6-4 to TRBJ1-2; 10 bases fit TRBD1. The CDR3 length is 15 residues. Germline V gives CDR1 MRHNA, CDR2 SNTAGT. V was clipped by 4 bases and J by 2 bases; unmatched bases: 4. The chain's CDR3 is CASSASTGGNYGYTF. DNA for the CDR3: TGTGCCAGCAGTGCCTCGACAGGGGGCAACTATGGCTACACCTTC.

This chain uses TRBV28 with TRBJ2-7; D is possibly TRBD1 (5 bases). Trimming removed 8 bases from V and 5 bases from J, with 16 bases in between. The CDR3 runs 13 residues. In germline, CDR1 is MDHEN, CDR2 SYDVKM. The CDR3 DNA follows: TGTGCCAGCGTTTCAGGGCAACTCCACGAGCAGTACTTC. This sequence encodes CASVSGQLHEQYF. The full variable domain, with the rest looked up from reference TRBV28 and TRBJ2-7, is DVKVTQSSRYLVKRTGEKVFLECVQDMDHENMFWYRQDPGLGLRLIYFSYDVKMKEKGDIPEGYSVSREKKERFSLILESASTNQTSMYLCASVSGQLHEQYFGPGTRLTVT.

V usage is TRBV27 and J usage is TRBJ2-7; D possibly corresponds to TRBD2 (6 bases). V was clipped by 6 bases and J by 0 bases, with 15 bases between them. Germline CDR1 and CDR2: MNHEY and SMNVEV (reference sequence). CDR3 length: 15 amino acids. The CDR3 reads CASSPGTFSSYEQYF. The CDR3 region has the DNA TGTGCCAGCAGCCCCGGGACTTTCTCCTCCTACGAGCAGTACTTC.

In this sample, this clone turned up a few times. V and J are TRBV6-5 and TRBJ1-5, with 8 bases that match TRBD1. Looked up from germline, CDR1 is MNHEY and CDR2 is SVGAGI. The CDR3 has 15 residues. The V and J ends lost 6 bases and 5 bases, in that order; junction bases with no gene match: 9. This chain's CDR3 is CASSIRGQDHQPQHF. In DNA, the CDR3 is TGTGCCAGCAGCATCAGGGGACAGGACCATCAGCCCCAGCATTTT.

The V gene is TRBV6-1, the J gene TRBJ2-1; 15 nucleotides align to TRBD2. Germline CDR1 is MNHNS and CDR2 is SASEGT. This CDR3 is 20 amino acids long. V lost 1 base, J lost 4 bases, and 11 bases stayed unmatched. The CDR3 DNA reads TGTGCCAGCAGTGAAGAGTTCGGACTAGCGGGAGGGCCGGCGTACAATGAGCAGTTCTTC. Translating it yields CASSEEFGLAGGPAYNEQFF.

The chain has TRBV10-2 and TRBJ1-5; possible D gene TRBD1, 6 bases. V was trimmed by 3 bases and J by 0 bases, leaving 15 bases between them. This CDR3 region has 17 residues. Germline assignment: CDR1 WSHSY and CDR2 SAAADI. The CDR3 is CASSDGQGISSNQPQHF. CDR3 nucleotide sequence: TGCGCCAGCAGTGACGGGCAGGGGATTTCTAGCAATCAGCCCCAGCATTTT.

This chain connects TRBV5-4 to TRBJ2-3; 11 bases are a match to TRBD2. The germline CDR1 and CDR2 sequences are SGHNT and YYREEE (reference sequence). This CDR3 comprises 17 residues. Trimming removed 4 bases from V and 5 bases from J; junction bases left unmatched: 12. The DNA of the CDR3 is TGTGCCAGCAGCCCCGGAGGTAGCGGGAGGGCCGGAGATACGCAGTATTTT. It is translated as CASSPGGSGRAGDTQYF.

In this sample, this clone turned up a few times. The J gene is TRBJ2-3, the V gene TRBV7-3; 8 nucleotides match TRBD1. Trimming removed 4 bases from V and 3 bases from J; junction bases left unmatched: 3. The germline V gene encodes CDR1 SGHTA and CDR2 FQGTGA. CDR3 size: 14 residues. The CDR3 reads CASSWTGPTDTQYF. The DNA of the CDR3 is TGTGCCAGCAGCTGGACAGGGCCGACAGATACGCAGTATTTT.

The chain uses TRBV5-1 and TRBJ2-7, with TRBD1 matching over 8 bases. J was trimmed by 8 bases and V by 6 bases; bases with no gene match: 16. There are 15 residues in the CDR3. Germline CDR1 and CDR2: SGHRS and YFSETQ. CDR3 sequence: CASTPGTGDVLKQYF. The DNA for the CDR3 is TGCGCCAGCACCCCCGGGACAGGTGATGTCTTGAAGCAGTACTTC.

The gene calls are TRBV6-6 and TRBJ2-7; D perhaps matches TRBD2 (6 bases). The CDR3 consists of 13 residues. The ends were cut back, 6 bases at V and 0 bases at J, with 9 bases in the middle. The germline gives CDR1 MNHNY, CDR2 SVGAGI (reference sequence). The CDR3 sequence is CASRGDFSYEQYF. The CDR3 DNA is TGTGCCAGCAGGGGGGACTTCTCCTACGAGCAGTACTTC.

The V and J genes are TRBV30 and TRBJ2-1, with 10 bases identical to TRBD2. Trimming at V came to 4 bases and at J to 2 bases, leaving 8 bases not matched to a gene. The length of the CDR3 is 16 residues. CDR1 GTSNPN and CDR2 SVGIG come from the germline V gene (reference sequence). The DNA of the CDR3 is TGTGCCTGGACTAGCGGGAGTGTAGGCCCCTACAATGAGCAGTTCTTC. Encoded protein: CAWTSGSVGPYNEQFF.

The gene calls are TRBV7-2 and TRBJ2-1; TRBD2 agrees at 10 bases. Germline V gene sequence: CDR1 SGHTA, CDR2 FQGNSA. This CDR3 is 15 amino acids long. V shed 3 bases, J shed 8 bases, and the junction held 7 bases outside the gene matches. CDR3 in amino acids: CASSFSGRNRHEQFF. CDR3 nucleotides: TGTGCCAGCAGCTTTAGCGGGAGGAATCGCCATGAGCAGTTCTTC.

V is TRBV5-1 and J is TRBJ1-2; D not certain. The V end was cut by 3 bases, the J end by 10 bases, with 16 bases between. This CDR3 is 13 amino acids long. The germline V gene has CDR1 SGHRS and CDR2 YFSETQ. The CDR3 coding sequence is TGCGCCAGCAGCTCCATTGGAACAGAGAACTACACCTTC. This sequence encodes CASSSIGTENYTF.

This chain links TRBV2 with TRBJ1-5, with D possibly matching TRBD1 (5 bases). Looked up from germline, CDR1 is SNHLY and CDR2 is FYNNEI. The CDR3 spans 12 residues. The V gene lost 2 bases and the J gene lost 6 bases, with 5 bases spanning the gap. The chain's CDR3 is CASSERGQPQHF. The DNA for the CDR3 is TGTGCCAGCAGTGAAAGGGGTCAGCCCCAGCATTTT.

The genes are TRBV7-2 and TRBJ2-3; a weak D match, TRBD1 (5 bases). The V end was cut by 3 bases, the J end by 1 base, with 11 bases between. The CDR3 has 15 residues. Germline CDR1 SGHTA, CDR2 FQGNSA. The CDR3 here is CASSLTVTRTDTQYF. For the CDR3, the DNA is TGTGCCAGCAGCTTGACAGTGACACGCACAGATACGCAGTATTTT.

The V gene is TRBV13, the J gene TRBJ2-3; 15 bases are a match to TRBD2. J was trimmed by 6 bases and V by 5 bases; bases with no gene match: 6. CDR1 and CDR2 (germline): PRHDT, FYEKMQ (reference sequence). The CDR3 extends over 16 amino acids. The CDR3 nucleotides are TGTGCCAGCAGCCCCGCCGGGACTAGCGGGGGGGATACGCAGTATTTT. Translating it yields CASSPAGTSGGDTQYF.

The chain is built from TRBV11-1 and TRBJ1-2; 8 bases match TRBD1. After removal of 5 bases from V and 2 bases from J, the junction contained 10 bases not matched to a gene. Germline assignment: CDR1 SGHAT and CDR2 FQDESV (reference sequence). This CDR3 contains 16 residues. CDR3 region: CASSPAGDRSNYGYTF. As DNA, the CDR3 is TGTGCCAGCAGCCCGGCCGGGGACAGGTCCAACTATGGCTACACCTTC.

The V gene is TRBV18, the J gene TRBJ1-2, with 9 bases lining up with TRBD1. V was pared by 3 bases and J by 7 bases, with 15 bases of the junction left unmatched. Germline V gene sequence: CDR1 KGHSH, CDR2 LQKENI. The CDR3 covers 17 residues. The CDR3 nucleotides read TGTGCCAGCTCACCGCCCGGGACAGGGCTCCGGGATGGTGGCTACACCTTC. Residues: CASSPPGTGLRDGGYTF.

V usage is TRBV5-6 and J usage is TRBJ2-7; no definite D call. The germline V and J ends were trimmed by 2 bases and 0 bases, with 9 bases remaining between them. Germline V lookup: CDR1 SGHDT, CDR2 YYEEEE. The CDR3 runs to 14 residues. CDR3 amino acids: CASSFEVRSYEQYF. DNA for the CDR3: TGTGCCAGCAGCTTTGAGGTACGCTCCTACGAGCAGTACTTC. Full variable domain (missing parts from reference TRBV5-6 and TRBJ2-7): DAGVTQSPTHLIKTRGQQVTLRCSPKSGHDTVSWYQQALGQGPQFIFQYYEEEERQRGNFPDRFSGHQFPNYSSELNVNALLLGDSALYLCASSFEVRSYEQYFGPGTRLTVT.